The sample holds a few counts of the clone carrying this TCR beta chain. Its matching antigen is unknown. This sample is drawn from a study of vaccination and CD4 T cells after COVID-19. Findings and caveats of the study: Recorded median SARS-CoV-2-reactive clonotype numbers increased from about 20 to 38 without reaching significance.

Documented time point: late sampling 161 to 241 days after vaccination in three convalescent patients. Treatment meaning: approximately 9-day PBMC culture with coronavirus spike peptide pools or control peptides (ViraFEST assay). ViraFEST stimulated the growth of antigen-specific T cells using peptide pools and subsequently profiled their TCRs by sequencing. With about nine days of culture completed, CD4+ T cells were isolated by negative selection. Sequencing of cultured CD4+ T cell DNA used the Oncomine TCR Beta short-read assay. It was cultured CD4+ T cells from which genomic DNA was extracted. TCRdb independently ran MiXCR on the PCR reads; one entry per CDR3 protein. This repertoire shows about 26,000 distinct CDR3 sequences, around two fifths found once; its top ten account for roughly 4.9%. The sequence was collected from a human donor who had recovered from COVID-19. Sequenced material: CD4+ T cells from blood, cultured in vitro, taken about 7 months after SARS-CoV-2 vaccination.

CDR3 bases: TGTGCCAGCAGCTCCTCGGGAAATACACAGACCCAGTACTTC. Its translation: CASSSSGNTQTQYF. The gene calls are TRBV7-6 and TRBJ2-5; the D gene is possibly TRBD2 (5 bases). CDR1 SGHVS and CDR2 FNYEAQ come from the germline V gene. The length of the CDR3 is 14 residues. V was clipped by 4 bases and J by 6 bases, with 15 bases between them.